This T cell receptor beta chain stems from a study of blood T cell repertoires in COVID-19. About the study: In each case, the material was cDNA or gDNA derived from T cells, B-cell-depleted T cells, or PBMCs.

The authors' processing: Estimation of nucleated cell counts was performed using reference gene primer amplification. The assay was immunoSEQ multiplex PCR, and TCRdb's table has in-frame clones only and misses some. V, J and clone size are those of that table, while D and trimming were read from the DNA. The table includes roughly 120,000 clones, under 95% detected once. Germline lookup yields CDR1 SGHTA and CDR2 FQGNSA. This CDR3 is 14 amino acids long. V shed 7 bases and J shed 4 bases, with 16 bases lying between them. Followed over time, Seattle patients had been enrolled while infection was active.

What was sequenced was peripheral blood. The gene calls are TRBV7-2 and TRBJ1-2, with a possible D match to TRBD1 (6 bases). The clonotype comes from a man in his 60s with COVID-19, enrolled during active disease. The CDR3 region is CASIRTEQSYGYTF. The CDR3, as DNA: TGTGCCAGCATAAGGACAGAACAGTCCTATGGCTACACCTTC. Together with reference TRBV7-2 and TRBJ1-2, the CDR3 gives the full variable domain: GAGVSQSPSNKVTEKGKDVELRCDPISGHTALYWYRQSLGQGLEFLIYFQGNSAPDKSGLPSDRFSAERTGGSVSTLTIQRTQQEDSAVYLCASIRTEQSYGYTFGSGTRLTVV.